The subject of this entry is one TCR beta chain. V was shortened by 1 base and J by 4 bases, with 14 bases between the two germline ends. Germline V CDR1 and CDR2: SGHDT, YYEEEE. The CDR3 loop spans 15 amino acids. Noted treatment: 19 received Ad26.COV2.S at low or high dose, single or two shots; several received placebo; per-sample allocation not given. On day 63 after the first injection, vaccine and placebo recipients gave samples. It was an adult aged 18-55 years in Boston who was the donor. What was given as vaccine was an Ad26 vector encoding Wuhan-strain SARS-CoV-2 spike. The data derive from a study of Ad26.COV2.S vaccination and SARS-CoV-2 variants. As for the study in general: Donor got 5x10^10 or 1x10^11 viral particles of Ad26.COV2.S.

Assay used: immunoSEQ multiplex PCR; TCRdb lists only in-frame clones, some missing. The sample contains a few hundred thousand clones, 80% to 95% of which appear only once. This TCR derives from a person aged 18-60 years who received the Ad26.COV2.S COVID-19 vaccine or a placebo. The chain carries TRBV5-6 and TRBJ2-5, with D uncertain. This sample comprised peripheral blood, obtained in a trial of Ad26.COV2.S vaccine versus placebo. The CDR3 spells CASSLIGSLGETQYF. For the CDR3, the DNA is TGTGCCAGCAGCTTGATTGGGTCACTGGGAGAGACCCAGTACTTC.